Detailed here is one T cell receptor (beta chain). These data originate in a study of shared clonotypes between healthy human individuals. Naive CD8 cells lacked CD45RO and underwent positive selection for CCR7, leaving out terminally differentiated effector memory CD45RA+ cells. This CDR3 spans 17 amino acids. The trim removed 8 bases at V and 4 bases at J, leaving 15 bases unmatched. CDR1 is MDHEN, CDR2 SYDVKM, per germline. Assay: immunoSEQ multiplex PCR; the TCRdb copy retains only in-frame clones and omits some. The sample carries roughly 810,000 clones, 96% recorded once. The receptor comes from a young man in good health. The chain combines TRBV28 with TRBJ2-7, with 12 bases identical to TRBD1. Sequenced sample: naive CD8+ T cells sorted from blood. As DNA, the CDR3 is TGTGCCAGCTCGTATGGGACAGGGGGCCTTAGGGGGTACGAGCAGTACTTC. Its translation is CASSYGTGGLRGYEQYF.